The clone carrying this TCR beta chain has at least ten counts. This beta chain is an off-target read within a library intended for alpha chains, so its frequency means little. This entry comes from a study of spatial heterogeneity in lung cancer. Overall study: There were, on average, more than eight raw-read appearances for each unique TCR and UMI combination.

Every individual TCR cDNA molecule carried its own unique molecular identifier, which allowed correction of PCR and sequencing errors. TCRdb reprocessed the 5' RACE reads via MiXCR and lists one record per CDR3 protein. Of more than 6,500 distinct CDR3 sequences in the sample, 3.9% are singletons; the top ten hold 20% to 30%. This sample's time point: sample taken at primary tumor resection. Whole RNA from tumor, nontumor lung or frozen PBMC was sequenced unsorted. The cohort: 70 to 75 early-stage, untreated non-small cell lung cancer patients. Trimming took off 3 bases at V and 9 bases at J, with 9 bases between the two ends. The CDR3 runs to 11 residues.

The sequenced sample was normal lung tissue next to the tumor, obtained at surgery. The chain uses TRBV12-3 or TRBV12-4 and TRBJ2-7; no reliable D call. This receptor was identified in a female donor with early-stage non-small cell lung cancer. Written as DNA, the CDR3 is TGTGCCAGCAGTTTTGAGCGTCGGCAGTACTTC. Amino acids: CASSFERRQYF.